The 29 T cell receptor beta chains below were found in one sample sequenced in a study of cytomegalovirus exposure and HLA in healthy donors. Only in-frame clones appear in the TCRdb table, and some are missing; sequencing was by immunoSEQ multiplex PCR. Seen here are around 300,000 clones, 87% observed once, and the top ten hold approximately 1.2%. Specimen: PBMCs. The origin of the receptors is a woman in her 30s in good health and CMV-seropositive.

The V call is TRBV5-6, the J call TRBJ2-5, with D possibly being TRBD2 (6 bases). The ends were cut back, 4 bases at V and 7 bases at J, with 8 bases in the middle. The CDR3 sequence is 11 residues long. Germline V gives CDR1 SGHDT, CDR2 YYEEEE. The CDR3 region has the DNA TGTGCCAGCAGCGCCGGGGGGACCCAGTACTTC. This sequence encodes CASSAGGTQYF.

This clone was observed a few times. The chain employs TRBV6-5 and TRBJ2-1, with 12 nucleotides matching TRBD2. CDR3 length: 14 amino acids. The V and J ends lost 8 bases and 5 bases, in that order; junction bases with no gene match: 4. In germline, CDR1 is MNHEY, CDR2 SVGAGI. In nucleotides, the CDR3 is TGTGCCAGCGGATCTAGCGGGAGGGACAATGAGCAGTTCTTC. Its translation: CASGSSGRDNEQFF.

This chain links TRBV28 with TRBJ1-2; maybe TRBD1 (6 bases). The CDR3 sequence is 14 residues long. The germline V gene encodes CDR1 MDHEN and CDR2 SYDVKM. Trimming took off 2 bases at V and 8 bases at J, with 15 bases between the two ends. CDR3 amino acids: CASSLLNRAWGYTF. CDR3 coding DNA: TGTGCCAGCAGTTTACTAAACAGGGCTTGGGGCTACACCTTC.

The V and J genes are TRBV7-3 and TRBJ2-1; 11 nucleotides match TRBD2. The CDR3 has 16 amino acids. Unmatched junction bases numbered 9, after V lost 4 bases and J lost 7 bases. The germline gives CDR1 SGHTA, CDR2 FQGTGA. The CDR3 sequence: CASSSALAGVGNEQFF. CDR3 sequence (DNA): TGTGCCAGCAGCTCTGCACTAGCGGGAGTGGGGAATGAGCAGTTCTTC.

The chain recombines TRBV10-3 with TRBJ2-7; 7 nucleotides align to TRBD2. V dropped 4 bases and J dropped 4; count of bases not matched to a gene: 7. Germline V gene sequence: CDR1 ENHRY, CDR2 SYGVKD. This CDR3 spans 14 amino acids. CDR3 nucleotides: TGTGCCATCAGTGGTACGGGAGGCAAGTACGAGCAGTACTTC. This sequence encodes CAISGTGGKYEQYF.

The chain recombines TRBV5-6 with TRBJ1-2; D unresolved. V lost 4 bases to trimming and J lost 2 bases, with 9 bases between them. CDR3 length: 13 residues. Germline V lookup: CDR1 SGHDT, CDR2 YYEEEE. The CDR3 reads CASSIDSNYGYTF. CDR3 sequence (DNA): TGTGCCAGCAGCATCGATTCAAACTATGGCTACACCTTC.

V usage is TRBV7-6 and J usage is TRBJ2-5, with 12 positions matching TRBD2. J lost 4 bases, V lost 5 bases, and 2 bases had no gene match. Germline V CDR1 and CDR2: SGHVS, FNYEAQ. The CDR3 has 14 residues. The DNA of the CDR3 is TGTGCCAGCAGCCAACTAGCGGGGGGAGAGACCCAGTACTTC. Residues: CASSQLAGGETQYF.

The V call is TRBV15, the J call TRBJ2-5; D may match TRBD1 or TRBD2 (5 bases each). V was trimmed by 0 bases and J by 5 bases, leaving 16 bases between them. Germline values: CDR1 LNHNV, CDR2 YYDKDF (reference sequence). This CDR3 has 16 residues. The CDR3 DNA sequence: TGTGCCACCAGCAGAGAGGGGCTAGAGCGGATCGAGACCCAGTACTTC. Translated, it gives CATSREGLERIETQYF. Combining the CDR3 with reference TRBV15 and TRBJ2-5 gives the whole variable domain DAMVIQNPRYQVTQFGKPVTLSCSQTLNHNVMYWYQQKSSQAPKLLFHYYDKDFNNEADTPDNFQSRRPNTSFCFLDIRSPGLGDTAMYLCATSREGLERIETQYFGPGTRLLVL.

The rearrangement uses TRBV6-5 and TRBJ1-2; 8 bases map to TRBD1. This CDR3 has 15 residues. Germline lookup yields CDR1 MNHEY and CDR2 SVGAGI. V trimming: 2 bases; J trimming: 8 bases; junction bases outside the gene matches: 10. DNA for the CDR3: TGTGCCAGCAGTTACCTCGGACAGGGAGGAGGGGGCTACACCTTC. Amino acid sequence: CASSYLGQGGGGYTF.

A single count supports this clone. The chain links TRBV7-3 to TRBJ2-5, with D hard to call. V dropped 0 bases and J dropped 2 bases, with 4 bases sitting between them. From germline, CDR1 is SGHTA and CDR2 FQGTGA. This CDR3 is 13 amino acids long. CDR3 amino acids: CASSLTFQETQYF. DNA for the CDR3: TGTGCCAGCAGCTTAACCTTTCAAGAGACCCAGTACTTC.

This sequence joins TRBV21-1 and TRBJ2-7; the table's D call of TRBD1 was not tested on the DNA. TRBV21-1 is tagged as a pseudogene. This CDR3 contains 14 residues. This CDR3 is CASSDRDRDMEQYF. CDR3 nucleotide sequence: TGTGCCAGCAGCGATCGTGACAGGGACATGGAGCAGTACTTC.

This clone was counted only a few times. For the CDR3, the DNA is TGTGCCAGTACCGAATCGGGACTAGCCCCCTACGAGCAGTACTTC. This sequence encodes CASTESGLAPYEQYF. V and J are TRBV19 and TRBJ2-7, with TRBD2 matching over 9 bases. CDR3 length: 15 amino acids. The ends lost 7 bases at V and 2 bases at J; junction bases unmatched: 9. The germline V gene encodes CDR1 LNHDA and CDR2 SQIVND (reference sequence).

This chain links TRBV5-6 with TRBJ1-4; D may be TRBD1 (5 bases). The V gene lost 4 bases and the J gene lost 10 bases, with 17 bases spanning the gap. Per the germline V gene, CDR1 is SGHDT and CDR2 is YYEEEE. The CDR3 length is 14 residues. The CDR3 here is CASSLGGTPGKLFF. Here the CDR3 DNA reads TGTGCCAGCAGCCTGGGGGGAACCCCGGGAAAACTGTTTTTT.

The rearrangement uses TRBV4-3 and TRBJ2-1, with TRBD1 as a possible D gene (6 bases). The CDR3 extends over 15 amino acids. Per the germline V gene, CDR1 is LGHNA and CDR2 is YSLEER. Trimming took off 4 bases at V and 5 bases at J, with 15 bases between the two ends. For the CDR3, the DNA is TGCGCCAGCAGCCTAACAGGGTTAAACAACAATGAGCAGTTCTTC. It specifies CASSLTGLNNNEQFF.

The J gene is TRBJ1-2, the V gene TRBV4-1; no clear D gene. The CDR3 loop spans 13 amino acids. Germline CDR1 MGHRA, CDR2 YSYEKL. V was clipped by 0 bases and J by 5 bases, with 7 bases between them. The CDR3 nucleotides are TGCGCCAGCAGCCAAGAGCGGGGATATGGCTACACCTTC. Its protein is CASSQERGYGYTF.

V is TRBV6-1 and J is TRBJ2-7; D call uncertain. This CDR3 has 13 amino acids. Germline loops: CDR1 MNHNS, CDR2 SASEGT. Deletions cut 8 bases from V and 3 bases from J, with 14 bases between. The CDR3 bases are TGTGCCAGCCTTGAAGCGCCCTACTACGAGCAGTACTTC. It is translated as CASLEAPYYEQYF.

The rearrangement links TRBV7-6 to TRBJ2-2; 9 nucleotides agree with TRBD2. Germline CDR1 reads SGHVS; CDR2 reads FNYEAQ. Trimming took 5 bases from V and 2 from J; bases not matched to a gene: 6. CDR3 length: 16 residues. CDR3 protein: CASSRSGRLNTGELFF. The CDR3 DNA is TGTGCCAGCAGCCGTAGCGGGAGATTAAACACCGGGGAGCTGTTTTTT. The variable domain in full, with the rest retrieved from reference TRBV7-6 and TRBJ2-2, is GAGVSQSPRYKVTKRGQDVALRCDPISGHVSLYWYRQALGQGPEFLTYFNYEAQQDKSGLPNDRFSAERPEGSISTLTIQRTEQRDSAMYRCASSRSGRLNTGELFFGEGSRLTVL.

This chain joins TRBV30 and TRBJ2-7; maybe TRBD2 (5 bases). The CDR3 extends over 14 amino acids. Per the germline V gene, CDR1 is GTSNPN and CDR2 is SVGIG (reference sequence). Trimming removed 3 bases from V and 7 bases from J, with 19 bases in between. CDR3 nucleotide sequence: TGTGCCTGGAGCAGGACCCTATCGAGGAGGGAGCAGTACTTC. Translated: CAWSRTLSRREQYF.

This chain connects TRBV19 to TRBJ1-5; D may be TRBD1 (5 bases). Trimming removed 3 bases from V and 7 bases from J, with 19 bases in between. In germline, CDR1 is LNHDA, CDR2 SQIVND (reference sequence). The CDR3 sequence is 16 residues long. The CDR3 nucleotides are TGTGCCAGTAGTATTCCGACTGCCGGGGGGGGGCAGCCCCAGCATTTT. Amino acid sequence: CASSIPTAGGGQPQHF. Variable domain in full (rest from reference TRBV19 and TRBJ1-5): DGGITQSPKYLFRKEGQNVTLSCEQNLNHDAMYWYRQDPGQGLRLIYYSQIVNDFQKGDIAEGYSVSREKKESFPLTVTSAQKNPTAFYLCASSIPTAGGGQPQHFGDGTRLSIL.

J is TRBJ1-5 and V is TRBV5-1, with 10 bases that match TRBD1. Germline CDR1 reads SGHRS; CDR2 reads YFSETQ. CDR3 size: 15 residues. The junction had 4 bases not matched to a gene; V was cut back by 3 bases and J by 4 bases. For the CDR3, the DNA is TGCGCCAGCAGCTCCGGGACAGGGGTGAATCAGCCCCAGCATTTT. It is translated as CASSSGTGVNQPQHF.

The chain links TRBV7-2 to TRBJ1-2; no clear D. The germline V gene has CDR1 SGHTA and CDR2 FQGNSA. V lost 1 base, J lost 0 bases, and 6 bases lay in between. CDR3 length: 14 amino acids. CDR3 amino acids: CASSLETTNYGYTF. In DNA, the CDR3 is TGTGCCAGCAGCTTAGAGACTACTAACTATGGCTACACCTTC.

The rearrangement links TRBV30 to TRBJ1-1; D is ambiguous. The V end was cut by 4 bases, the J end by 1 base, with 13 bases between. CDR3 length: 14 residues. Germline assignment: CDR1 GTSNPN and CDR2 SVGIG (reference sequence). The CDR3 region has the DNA TGTGCCTGGATCCCTGGGGTTGGGAACACTGAAGCTTTCTTT. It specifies CAWIPGVGNTEAFF. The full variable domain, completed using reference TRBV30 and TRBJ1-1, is SQTIHQWPATLVQPVGSPLSLECTVEGTSNPNLYWYRQAAGRGLQLLFYSVGIGQISSEVPQNLSASRPQDRQFILSSKKLLLSDSGFYLCAWIPGVGNTEAFFGQGTRLTVV.

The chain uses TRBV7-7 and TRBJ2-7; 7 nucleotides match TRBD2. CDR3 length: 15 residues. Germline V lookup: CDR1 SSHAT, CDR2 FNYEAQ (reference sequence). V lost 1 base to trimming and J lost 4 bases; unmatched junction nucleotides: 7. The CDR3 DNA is TGTGCCAGCAGCTTAGGTCAGGCCGGGAGGTACGAGCAGTACTTC. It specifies CASSLGQAGRYEQYF.

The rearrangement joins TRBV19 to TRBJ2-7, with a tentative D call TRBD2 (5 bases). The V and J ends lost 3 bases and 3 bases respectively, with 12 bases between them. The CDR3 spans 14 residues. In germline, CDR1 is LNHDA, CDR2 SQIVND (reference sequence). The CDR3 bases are TGTGCCAGTAGTATGGGGAGAGCAGACTACGAGCAGTACTTC. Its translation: CASSMGRADYEQYF.

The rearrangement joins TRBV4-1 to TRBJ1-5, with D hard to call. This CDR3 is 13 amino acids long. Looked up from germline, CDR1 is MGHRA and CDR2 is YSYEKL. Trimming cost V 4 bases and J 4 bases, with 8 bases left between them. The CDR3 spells CASSLTENQPQHF. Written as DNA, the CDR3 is TGCGCCAGCAGCCTAACAGAGAATCAGCCCCAGCATTTT.

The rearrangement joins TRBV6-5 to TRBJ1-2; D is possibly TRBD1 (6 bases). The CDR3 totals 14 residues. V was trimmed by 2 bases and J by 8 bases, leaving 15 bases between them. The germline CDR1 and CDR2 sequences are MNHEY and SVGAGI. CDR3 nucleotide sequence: TGTGCCAGCAGTTACCGCCAGGGGTTTCAGGGCTACACCTTC. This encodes CASSYRQGFQGYTF.

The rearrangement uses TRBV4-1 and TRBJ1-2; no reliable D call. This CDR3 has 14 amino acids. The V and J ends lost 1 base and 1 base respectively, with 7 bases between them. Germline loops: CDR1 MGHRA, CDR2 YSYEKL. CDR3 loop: CASSQVAGNYGYTF. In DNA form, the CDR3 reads TGCGCCAGCAGCCAAGTGGCGGGTAACTATGGCTACACCTTC.

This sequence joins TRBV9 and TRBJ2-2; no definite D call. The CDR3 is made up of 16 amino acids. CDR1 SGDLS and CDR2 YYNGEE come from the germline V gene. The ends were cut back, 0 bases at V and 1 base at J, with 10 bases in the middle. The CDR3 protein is CASSVVGTQNTGELFF. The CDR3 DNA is TGTGCCAGCAGCGTAGTAGGCACCCAGAACACCGGGGAGCTGTTTTTT. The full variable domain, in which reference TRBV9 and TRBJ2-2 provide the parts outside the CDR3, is DSGVTQTPKHLITATGQRVTLRCSPRSGDLSVYWYQQSLDQGLQFLIQYYNGEERAKGNILERFSAQQFPDLHSELNLSSLELGDSALYFCASSVVGTQNTGELFFGEGSRLTVL.

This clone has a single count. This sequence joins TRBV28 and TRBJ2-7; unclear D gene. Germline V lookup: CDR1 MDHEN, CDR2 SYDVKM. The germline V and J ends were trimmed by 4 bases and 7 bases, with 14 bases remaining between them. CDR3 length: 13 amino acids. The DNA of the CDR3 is TGTGCCAGCAGTTCATCCCCCCTCGTAGAGCAGTACTTC. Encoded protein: CASSSSPLVEQYF.